This TCR beta chain is from a study of shared clonotypes between healthy human individuals. Study details: Those who served as donors were a couple of women and a few men between the ages of 18 and 49.

Regarding this clone: Its antigen is unknown.

Assay: immunoSEQ multiplex PCR; the TCRdb copy retains only in-frame clones and omits some. The data hold about 2.1 million clones, with around 95% observed a single time. Study findings and constraints: All-four-donor shared clonotypes had higher generation probabilities than non-shared clonotypes did. Sequencing depth was expected to affect clonotype sharing among donors. Estimated richness values were generally larger in naive subsets than in memory subsets.

CD45RO-negative, CCR7-positively selected cells formed the naive CD8 fraction, excluding terminally differentiated effector memory CD45RA+ cells. Looked up from germline, CDR1 is SEHNR and CDR2 is FQNEAQ (reference sequence). Trimming took off 5 bases at V and 0 bases at J, with 11 bases between the two ends. This CDR3 has 15 amino acids. The chain has TRBV7-9 and TRBJ1-3, with D possibly being TRBD1 (5 bases). The sample consisted of naive CD8+ T cells from PBMCs. The sequence was obtained from a man younger than 35 in good health. Some clones in this sample may be carry-over from other donors' samples. The CDR3 nucleotides are TGTGCCAGCAGCGCAGGGCCCTACTCTGGAAACACCATATATTTT. Its protein product is CASSAGPYSGNTIYF.